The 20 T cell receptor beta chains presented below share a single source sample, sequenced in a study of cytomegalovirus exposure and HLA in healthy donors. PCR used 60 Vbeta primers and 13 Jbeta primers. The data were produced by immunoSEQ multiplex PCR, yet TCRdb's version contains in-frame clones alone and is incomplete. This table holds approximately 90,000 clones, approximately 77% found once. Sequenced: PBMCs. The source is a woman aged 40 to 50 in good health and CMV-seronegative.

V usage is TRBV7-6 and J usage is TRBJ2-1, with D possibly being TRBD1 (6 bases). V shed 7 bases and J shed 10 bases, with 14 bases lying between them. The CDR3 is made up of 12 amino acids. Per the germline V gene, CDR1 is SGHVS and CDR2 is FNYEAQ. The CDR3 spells CASKKQGNEQFF. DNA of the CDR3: TGTGCCAGCAAAAAACAGGGCAACGAGCAGTTCTTC.

CDR3 sequence: CASSHGQISYEQYF. As DNA, the CDR3 is TGTGCCAGCTCACACGGACAGATCTCCTACGAGCAGTACTTC. V gene TRBV18 combines with J gene TRBJ2-7; a possible D gene is TRBD1 (6 bases). The V and J ends lost 4 bases and 0 bases respectively, with 10 bases between them. Germline V gene data show CDR1 as KGHSH and CDR2 as LQKENI. The CDR3 runs 14 residues.

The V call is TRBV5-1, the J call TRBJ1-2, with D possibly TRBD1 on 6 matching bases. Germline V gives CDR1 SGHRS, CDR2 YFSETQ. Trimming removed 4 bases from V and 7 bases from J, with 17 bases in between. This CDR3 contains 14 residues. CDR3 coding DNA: TGCGCCAGCAGCCCCCAGTCGGGGGGGGCTGGCTACACCTTC. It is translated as CASSPQSGGAGYTF.

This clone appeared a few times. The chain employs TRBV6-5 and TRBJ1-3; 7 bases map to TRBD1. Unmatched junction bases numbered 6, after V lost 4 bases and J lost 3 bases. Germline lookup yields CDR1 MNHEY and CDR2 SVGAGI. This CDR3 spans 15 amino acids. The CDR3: CASSSARGSGNTIYF. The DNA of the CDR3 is TGTGCCAGCAGTTCAGCCAGGGGGAGTGGAAACACCATATATTTT.

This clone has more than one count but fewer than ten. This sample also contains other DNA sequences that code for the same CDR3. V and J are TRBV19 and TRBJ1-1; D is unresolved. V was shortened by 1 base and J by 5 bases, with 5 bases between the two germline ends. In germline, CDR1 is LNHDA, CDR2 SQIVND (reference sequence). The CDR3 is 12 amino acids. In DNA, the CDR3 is TGTGCCAGTAGTATAGGTCGGACTGAAGCTTTCTTT. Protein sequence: CASSIGRTEAFF.

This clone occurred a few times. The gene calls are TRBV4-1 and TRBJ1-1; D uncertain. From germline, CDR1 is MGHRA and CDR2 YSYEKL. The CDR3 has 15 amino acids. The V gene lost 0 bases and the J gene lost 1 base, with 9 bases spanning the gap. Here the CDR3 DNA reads TGCGCCAGCAGCCAAGATATGGCAACGAACACTGAAGCTTTCTTT. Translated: CASSQDMATNTEAFF.

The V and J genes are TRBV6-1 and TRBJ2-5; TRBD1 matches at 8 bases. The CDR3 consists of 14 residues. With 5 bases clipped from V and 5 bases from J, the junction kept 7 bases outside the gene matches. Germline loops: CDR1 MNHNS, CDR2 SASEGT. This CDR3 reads CASSLRQGRETQYF. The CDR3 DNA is TGTGCCAGCAGTTTACGACAGGGGAGGGAGACCCAGTACTTC.

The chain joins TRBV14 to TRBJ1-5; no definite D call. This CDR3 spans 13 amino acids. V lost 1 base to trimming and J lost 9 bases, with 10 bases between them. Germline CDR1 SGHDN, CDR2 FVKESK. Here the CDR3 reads CASSQALGGPQHF. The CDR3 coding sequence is TGTGCCAGCAGCCAAGCCCTAGGAGGGCCCCAGCATTTT.

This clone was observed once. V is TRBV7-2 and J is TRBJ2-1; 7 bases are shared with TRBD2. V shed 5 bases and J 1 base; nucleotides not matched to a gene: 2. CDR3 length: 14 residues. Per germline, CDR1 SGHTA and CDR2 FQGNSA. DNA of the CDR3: TGTGCCAGCAGCGAACTAGCGTCCTACAATGAGCAGTTCTTC. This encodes CASSELASYNEQFF. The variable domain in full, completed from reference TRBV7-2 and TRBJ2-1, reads GAGVSQSPSNKVTEKGKDVELRCDPISGHTALYWYRQSLGQGLEFLIYFQGNSAPDKSGLPSDRFSAERTGGSVSTLTIQRTQQEDSAVYLCASSELASYNEQFFGPGTRLTVL.

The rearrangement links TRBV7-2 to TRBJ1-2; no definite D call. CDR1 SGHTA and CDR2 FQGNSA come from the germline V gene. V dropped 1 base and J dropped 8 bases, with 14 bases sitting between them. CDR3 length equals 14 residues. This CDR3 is CASSLGERVRGYTF. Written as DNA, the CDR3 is TGTGCCAGCAGCTTAGGTGAAAGAGTCCGCGGCTACACCTTC.

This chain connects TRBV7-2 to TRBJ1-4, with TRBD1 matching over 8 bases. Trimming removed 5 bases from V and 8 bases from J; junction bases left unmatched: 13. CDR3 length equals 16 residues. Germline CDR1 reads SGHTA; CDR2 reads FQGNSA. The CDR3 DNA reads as TGTGCCAGCAGCGGAAACCCTACAGGGGGTCTCGAAAAACTGTTTTTT. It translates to CASSGNPTGGLEKLFF. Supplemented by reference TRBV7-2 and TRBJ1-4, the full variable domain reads GAGVSQSPSNKVTEKGKDVELRCDPISGHTALYWYRQSLGQGLEFLIYFQGNSAPDKSGLPSDRFSAERTGGSVSTLTIQRTQQEDSAVYLCASSGNPTGGLEKLFFGSGTQLSVL.

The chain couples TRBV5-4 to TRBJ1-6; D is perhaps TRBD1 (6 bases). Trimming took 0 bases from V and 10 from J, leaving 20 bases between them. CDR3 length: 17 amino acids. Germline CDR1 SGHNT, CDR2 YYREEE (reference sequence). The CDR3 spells CASSLASLGRGYSPLHF. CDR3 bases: TGTGCCAGCAGCTTGGCCAGTTTGGGCAGGGGATACTCACCCCTCCACTTT.

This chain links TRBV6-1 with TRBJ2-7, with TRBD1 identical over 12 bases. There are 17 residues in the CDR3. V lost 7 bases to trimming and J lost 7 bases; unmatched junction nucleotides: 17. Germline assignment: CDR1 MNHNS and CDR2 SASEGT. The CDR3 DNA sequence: TGTGCCAGCACTGACCGGTTGGGGGGACAGGGGGCGTGGGAGCAGTACTTC. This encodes CASTDRLGGQGAWEQYF.

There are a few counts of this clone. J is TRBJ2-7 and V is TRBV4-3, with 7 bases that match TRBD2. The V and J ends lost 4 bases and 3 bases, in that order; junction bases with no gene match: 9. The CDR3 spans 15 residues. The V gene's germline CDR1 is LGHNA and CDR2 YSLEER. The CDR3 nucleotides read TGCGCCAGCAGCCGCGACGTGGGGGGGTACTACGAGCAGTACTTC. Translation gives CASSRDVGGYYEQYF.

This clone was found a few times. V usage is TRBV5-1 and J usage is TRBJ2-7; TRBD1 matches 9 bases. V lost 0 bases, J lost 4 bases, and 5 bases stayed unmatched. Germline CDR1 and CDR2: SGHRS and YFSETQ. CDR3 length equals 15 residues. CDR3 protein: CASSLAGTGSYEQYF. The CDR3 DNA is TGCGCCAGCAGCTTGGCCGGGACAGGGAGTTACGAGCAGTACTTC.

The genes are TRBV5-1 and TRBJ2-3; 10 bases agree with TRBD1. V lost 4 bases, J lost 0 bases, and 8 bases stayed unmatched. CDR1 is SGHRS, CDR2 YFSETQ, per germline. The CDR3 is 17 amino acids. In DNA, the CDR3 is TGCGCCAGCAGCAAAAAGACAGGGGGCGCGAGCACAGATACGCAGTATTTT. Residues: CASSKKTGGASTDTQYF.

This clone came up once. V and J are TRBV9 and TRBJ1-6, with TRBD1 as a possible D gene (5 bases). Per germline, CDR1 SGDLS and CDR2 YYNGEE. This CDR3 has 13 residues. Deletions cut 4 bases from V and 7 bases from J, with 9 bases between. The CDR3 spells CASSLGGNSPLHF. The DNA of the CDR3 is TGTGCCAGCAGCCTCGGGGGGAATTCACCCCTCCACTTT.

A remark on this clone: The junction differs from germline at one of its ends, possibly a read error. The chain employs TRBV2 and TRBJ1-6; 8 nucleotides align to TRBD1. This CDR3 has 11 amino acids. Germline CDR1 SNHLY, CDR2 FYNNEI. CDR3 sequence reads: CASSATGGMDF. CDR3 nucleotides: TGTGCCAGCAGCGCTACAGGGGGAATGGACTTT.

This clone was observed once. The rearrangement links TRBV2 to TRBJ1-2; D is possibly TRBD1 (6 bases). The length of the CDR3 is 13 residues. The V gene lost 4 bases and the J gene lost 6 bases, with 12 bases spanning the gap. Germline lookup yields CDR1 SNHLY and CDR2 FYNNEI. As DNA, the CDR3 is TGTGCCAGCAGTGTTTACAGGGCGAATGGCTACACCTTC. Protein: CASSVYRANGYTF.

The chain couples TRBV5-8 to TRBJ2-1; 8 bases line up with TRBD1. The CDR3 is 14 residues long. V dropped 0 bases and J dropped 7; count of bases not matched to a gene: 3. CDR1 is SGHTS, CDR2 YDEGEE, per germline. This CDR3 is CASSLGTGLNEQFF. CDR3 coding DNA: TGTGCCAGCAGCTTGGGGACAGGGTTGAATGAGCAGTTCTTC.